The clone carrying this T cell receptor beta chain has only a few counts. As yet, its antigen is unknown. Using immunoSEQ multiplex PCR, the repertoire was profiled, and TCRdb retains in-frame clones only, with some absent. The table lists fewer than 35,000 clones, nearly 90% of them singletons, with 20% in the top ten. This entry belongs to a study of a mutant IDH1 vaccine in newly diagnosed glioma. The CDR3 loop spans 13 amino acids. Trimming stripped 0 bases from V and 3 bases from J, with 3 bases between. CDR1 and CDR2 (germline): SGHRS, YFSETQ. Noted time point: week 11, during vaccination. Doses of 300 ug of mutant IDH1 20-mer peptide were given with topical imiquimod.

This receptor was identified in a young man with glioma. The sample was PBMCs, taken from a glioma patient whose treatment included an IDH1 peptide vaccine. The chain combines TRBV5-1 with TRBJ2-2; D is ambiguous. Here the CDR3 DNA reads TGCGCCAGCAGCTTGGTAGACACCGGGGAGCTGTTTTTT. Residues: CASSLVDTGELFF.